The 21 T cell receptor beta chains in this list originate from one sample, sequenced in a study of long-term antiretroviral therapy in people with HIV. Survey-level immunoSEQ v3.0 assays were run. Here immunoSEQ multiplex PCR was the method, and the copy in TCRdb shows in-frame clones only, minus some. Here the sample spans more than 20,000 clones, around 82% being singletons. Sequenced material: unsorted PBMCs, taken 3 years after starting antiretroviral therapy. The receptors originated from a man between 18 and 29 years old with HIV.

This clone was detected only a few times. V and J are TRBV4-1 and TRBJ1-4; D gene unclear. Between the trimmed V and J ends, which lost 1 base and 8 bases, there was a span of 14 bases. The CDR3 spans 15 residues. Germline V gene sequence: CDR1 MGHRA, CDR2 YSYEKL. CDR3 region: CASSQVEEAGEKLFF. DNA for the CDR3: TGCGCCAGCAGCCAAGTCGAAGAGGCGGGCGAAAAACTGTTTTTT.

The CDR3 sequence is CASSGGGSHNEKLFF. DNA of the CDR3: TGTGCCAGCAGCGGGGGGGGGTCCCATAATGAAAAACTGTTTTTT. V gene TRBV7-2 combines with J gene TRBJ1-4, with TRBD1 as a possible D gene (5 bases). Germline V gene lookup returns CDR1 SGHTA and CDR2 FQGNSA. CDR3 size: 15 residues. Trimming shortened V by 5 bases and J by 4 bases, and 14 bases separated the two germline ends.

This chain joins TRBV6-4 and TRBJ2-1, with D unresolved. Trimming removed 3 bases at V and 10 bases at J, with 19 bases between. Per germline, CDR1 MRHNA and CDR2 SNTAGT. This CDR3 contains 15 residues. CDR3 nucleotides: TGTGCCAGCAGTGAATACAGTAGGGCACCAATAGAGCAGTTCTTC. It is translated as CASSEYSRAPIEQFF.

The chain has TRBV11-3 and TRBJ2-5, with a tentative D call TRBD1 (6 bases). This CDR3 is built from 15 residues. V lost 2 bases and J 1 base, leaving 11 bases between the germline ends. Germline V CDR1 and CDR2: SGHNT, YENEEA. CDR3 coding DNA: TGTGCCAGCAGCTTATTTGGGGGCCCCCAAGAGACCCAGTACTTC. It yields the protein CASSLFGGPQETQYF.

The rearrangement links TRBV18 to TRBJ1-2; no definite D call. In germline, CDR1 is KGHSH, CDR2 LQKENI. The CDR3 runs to 16 residues. V was shortened by 1 base and J by 1 base, with 13 bases between the two germline ends. CDR3 loop: CASSPQDSTLNYGYTF. The CDR3 DNA reads as TGTGCCAGCTCACCACAGGATTCCACACTTAACTATGGCTACACCTTC.

CDR3 region: CASSLSTTGQDTGELFF. DNA of the CDR3: TGTGCCAGCAGTTTATCGACGACAGGGCAGGACACCGGGGAGCTGTTTTTT. This rearrangement joins TRBV27 to TRBJ2-2; 7 bases are shared with TRBD1. The CDR3 spans 17 residues. With V trimmed by 0 bases and J by 3 bases, 7 bases remained unmatched. Germline V gives CDR1 MNHEY, CDR2 SMNVEV (reference sequence).

The gene calls are TRBV6-6 and TRBJ2-7; perhaps TRBD1 as D (5 bases). V lost 5 bases, J lost 4 bases, and 9 bases lay in between. The CDR3 covers 12 residues. Per the germline V gene, CDR1 is MNHNY and CDR2 is SVGAGI (reference sequence). CDR3 residues: CASSIGAYEQYV. The CDR3 DNA is TGTGCCAGCAGTATTGGGGCTTACGAGCAGTACGTC.

The gene calls are TRBV27 and TRBJ2-3, with TRBD2 identical over 13 bases. Germline loops: CDR1 MNHEY, CDR2 SMNVEV (reference sequence). With V trimmed by 3 bases and J by 4 bases, 4 bases remained unmatched. The CDR3 extends over 16 amino acids. CDR3 sequence reads: CASSLSGLAGADTQYF. CDR3 DNA: TGTGCCAGCAGTTTGTCCGGACTAGCGGGGGCAGATACGCAGTATTTT.

The chain carries TRBV18 and TRBJ1-3; the D gene is possibly TRBD1 (6 bases). CDR3 length: 17 residues. V lost 2 bases to trimming and J lost 0 bases, with 14 bases between them. CDR1 KGHSH and CDR2 LQKENI come from the germline V gene. The CDR3 protein is CASSPETGLGSGNTIYF. The CDR3 DNA is TGTGCCAGCTCACCAGAGACAGGCTTAGGCTCTGGAAACACCATATATTTT.

The rearrangement uses TRBV7-3 and TRBJ1-1; D unresolved. The CDR3 loop spans 13 amino acids. Trimming stripped 5 bases from V and 4 bases from J, with 11 bases between. CDR1 is SGHTA, CDR2 FQGTGA, per germline. CDR3 residues: CASSPGSSTEAFF. CDR3 in DNA: TGTGCCAGCAGCCCCGGGTCCTCCACTGAAGCTTTCTTT.

V usage is TRBV28 and J usage is TRBJ1-2, with 7 bases aligning to TRBD1. Germline loops: CDR1 MDHEN, CDR2 SYDVKM. The trim removed 5 bases at V and 5 bases at J, leaving 14 bases unmatched. The CDR3 runs to 16 residues. CDR3 loop: CASSPGAGQPVYGYTF. In DNA form, the CDR3 reads TGTGCCAGCAGTCCGGGGGCGGGACAGCCCGTATATGGCTACACCTTC.

V usage is TRBV7-9 and J usage is TRBJ1-1, with D hard to call. This CDR3 has 13 residues. Trimming removed 1 base from V and 3 bases from J, with 6 bases in between. From germline, CDR1 is SEHNR and CDR2 FQNEAQ (reference sequence). CDR3 nucleotide sequence: TGTGCCAGCAGCTTAGTGGTTGACACTGAAGCTTTCTTT. Its protein product is CASSLVVDTEAFF.

The V gene is TRBV11-3, the J gene TRBJ2-1, with 8 bases lining up with TRBD2. The V segment lost 1 base and the J segment 1 base; nucleotides outside the gene matches: 0. The length of the CDR3 is 15 residues. Per germline, CDR1 SGHNT and CDR2 YENEEA. The CDR3 nucleotides read TGTGCCAGCAGCTTAGGCGGGGGGTCCTACAATGAGCAGTTCTTC. It specifies CASSLGGGSYNEQFF.

The V gene is TRBV6-5, the J gene TRBJ2-2; D is possibly TRBD2 (5 bases). This CDR3 comprises 14 residues. Trimming took 5 bases from V and 3 from J, leaving 10 bases between them. Per germline, CDR1 MNHEY and CDR2 SVGAGI. CDR3 sequence (DNA): TGTGCCAGCAGTCGGCGGGCGGACACCGGGGAGCTGTTTTTT. Translating gives CASSRRADTGELFF.

The sample holds one count of this clone. The chain combines TRBV7-3 with TRBJ2-5, with a weak D call TRBD2 (7 bases). From germline, CDR1 is SGHTA and CDR2 FQGTGA. The ends were cut back, 5 bases at V and 5 bases at J, with 15 bases in the middle. This CDR3 has 14 residues. Here the CDR3 reads CASSPRGRGETQYF. In nucleotides, the CDR3 is TGTGCCAGCAGCCCCCGGGGGCGGGGGGAGACCCAGTACTTC.

The chain combines TRBV28 with TRBJ2-5; D is uncertain. This CDR3 has 12 amino acids. With 6 bases removed from V and 0 bases from J, the gap between germline ends came to 5 bases. CDR1 MDHEN and CDR2 SYDVKM come from the germline V gene. The CDR3 nucleotides read TGTGCCAGCAGCAAGTACCAAGAGACCCAGTACTTC. Residues: CASSKYQETQYF.

The rearrangement joins TRBV5-1 to TRBJ2-7, with D perhaps matching TRBD1 (5 bases). The V end lost 0 bases, the J end lost 2 bases, and 12 bases lay between the germline ends. The CDR3 is made up of 15 amino acids. Germline V gives CDR1 SGHRS, CDR2 YFSETQ. The CDR3 loop reads CASSLASQGTYEQYF. The CDR3 DNA sequence: TGCGCCAGCAGCTTGGCCTCCCAGGGTACCTACGAGCAGTACTTC.

This clone showed up just once. The chain joins TRBV9 to TRBJ1-1, with D possibly matching TRBD1 (6 bases). Trimming removed 6 bases at V and 1 base at J, with 13 bases between. Germline-derived CDR1 and CDR2 are SGDLS and YYNGEE. The CDR3 sequence is 14 residues long. The CDR3 loop is CASTRQDTNTEAFF. The CDR3 coding sequence is TGTGCCAGCACCCGACAGGATACGAACACTGAAGCTTTCTTT.

The chain couples TRBV7-9 to TRBJ2-3, with 7 bases fitting TRBD1. J was trimmed by 7 bases and V by 5 bases; bases with no gene match: 9. The CDR3 totals 14 residues. The V gene's germline CDR1 is SEHNR and CDR2 FQNEAQ (reference sequence). The CDR3 nucleotides read TGTGCCAGCAGCACGACGACAGGGATTAATACGCAGTATTTT. Encoded protein: CASSTTTGINTQYF.

This rearrangement joins TRBV9 to TRBJ1-4; 8 bases are shared with TRBD1. Per germline, CDR1 SGDLS and CDR2 YYNGEE. V gave up 0 bases and J gave up 0 bases; unmatched junction bases: 19. The CDR3 contains 22 residues. As DNA, the CDR3 is TGTGCCAGCAGCGTAGAGGACCTCGCGGACAGGGCCAGCACGCCAACTAATGAAAAACTGTTTTTT. Translation gives CASSVEDLADRASTPTNEKLFF.

The chain joins TRBV11-1 to TRBJ2-5; 8 nucleotides match TRBD1. Germline values: CDR1 SGHAT, CDR2 FQDESV (reference sequence). CDR3 size: 19 residues. V lost 5 bases, J lost 0 bases, and 17 bases stayed unmatched. The CDR3 nucleotides read TGTGCCAGCAGCACACCCAGAGGTAGGACAGGGCGAAACCAAGAGACCCAGTACTTC. It is translated as CASSTPRGRTGRNQETQYF.